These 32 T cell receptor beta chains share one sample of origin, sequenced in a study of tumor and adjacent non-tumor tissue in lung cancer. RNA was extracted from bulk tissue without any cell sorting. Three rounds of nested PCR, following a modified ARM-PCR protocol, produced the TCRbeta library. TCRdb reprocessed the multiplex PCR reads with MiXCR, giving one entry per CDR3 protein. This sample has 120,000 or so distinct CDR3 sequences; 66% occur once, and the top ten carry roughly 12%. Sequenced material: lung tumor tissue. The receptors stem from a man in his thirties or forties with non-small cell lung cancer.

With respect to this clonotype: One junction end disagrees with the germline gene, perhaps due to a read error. CDR3 amino acids: CVSSYRRGGSYEQYF. CDR3 sequence (DNA): TGTGTCAGCAGTTACAGAAGGGGTGGCTCCTACGAGCAGTACTTC. V and J are TRBV6-5 and TRBJ2-7, with TRBD1 as a possible D gene (5 bases). Germline values: CDR1 MNHEY, CDR2 SVGAGI. The CDR3 covers 15 residues.

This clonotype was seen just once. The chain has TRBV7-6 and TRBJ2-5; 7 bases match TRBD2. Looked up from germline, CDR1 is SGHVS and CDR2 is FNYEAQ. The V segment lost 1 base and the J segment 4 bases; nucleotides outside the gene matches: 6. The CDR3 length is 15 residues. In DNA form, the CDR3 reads TGTGCCAGCAGCTTAGAGGGAGGGACTGGAGAGACCCAGTACTTC. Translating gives CASSLEGGTGETQYF.

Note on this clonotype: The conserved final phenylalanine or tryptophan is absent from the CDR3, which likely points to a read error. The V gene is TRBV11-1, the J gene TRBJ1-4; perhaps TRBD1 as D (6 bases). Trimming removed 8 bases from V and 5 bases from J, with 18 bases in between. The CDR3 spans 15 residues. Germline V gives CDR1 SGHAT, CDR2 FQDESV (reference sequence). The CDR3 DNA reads TGTGCCAGCCGCCAAAGACAGGATGCGAATGAAAAACTGTTTCTT. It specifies CASRQRQDANEKLFL.

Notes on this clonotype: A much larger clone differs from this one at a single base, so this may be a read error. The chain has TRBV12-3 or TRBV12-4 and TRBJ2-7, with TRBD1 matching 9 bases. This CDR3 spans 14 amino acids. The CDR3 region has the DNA TGTGCCAGCAGTTTGGGGGACAGGGTCTACGAGCAGCACTTC. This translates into CASSLGDRVYEQHF.

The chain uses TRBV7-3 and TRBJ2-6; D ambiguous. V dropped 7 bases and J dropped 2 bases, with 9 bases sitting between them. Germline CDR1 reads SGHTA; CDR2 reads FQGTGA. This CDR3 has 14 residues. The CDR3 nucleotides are TGTGCCAGCAACTTTGGTGCTGGGGCCAACGTCCTGACTTTC. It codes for CASNFGAGANVLTF. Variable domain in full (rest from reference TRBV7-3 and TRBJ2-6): GAGVSQTPSNKVTEKGKYVELRCDPISGHTALYWYRQSLGQGPEFLIYFQGTGAADDSGLPNDRFFAVRPEGSVSTLKIQRTERGDSAVYLCASNFGAGANVLTFGAGSRLTVL.

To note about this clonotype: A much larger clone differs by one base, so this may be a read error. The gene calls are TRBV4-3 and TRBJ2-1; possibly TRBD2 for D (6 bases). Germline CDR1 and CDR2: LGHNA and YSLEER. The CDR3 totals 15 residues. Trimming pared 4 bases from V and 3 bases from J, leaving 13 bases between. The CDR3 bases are TGCGCCAGCAGCCCGCGGACTACCGTCTACAATGAGCAGTTCTTC. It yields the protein CASSPRTTVYNEQFF.

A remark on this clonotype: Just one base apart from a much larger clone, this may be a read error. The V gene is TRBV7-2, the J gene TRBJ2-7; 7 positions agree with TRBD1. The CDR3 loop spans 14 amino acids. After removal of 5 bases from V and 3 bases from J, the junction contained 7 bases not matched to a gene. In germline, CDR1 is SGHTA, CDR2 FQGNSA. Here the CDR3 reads CASSLPSGGYEQYF. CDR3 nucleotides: TGTGCCAGCAGCCTACCATCAGGGGGCTACGAGCAGTACTTC. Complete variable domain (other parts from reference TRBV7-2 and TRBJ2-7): GAGVSQSPSNKVTEKGKDVELRCDPISGHTALYWYRQSLGQGLEFLIYFQGNSAPDKSGLPSDRFSAERTGGSVSTLTIQRTQQEDSAVYLCASSLPSGGYEQYFGPGTRLTVT.

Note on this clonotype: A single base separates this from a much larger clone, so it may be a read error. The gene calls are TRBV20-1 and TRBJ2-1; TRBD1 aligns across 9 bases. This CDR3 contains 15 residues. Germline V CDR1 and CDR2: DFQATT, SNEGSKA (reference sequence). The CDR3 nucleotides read TGCAGTGCTAGTTTCCCCAAGGACAGGGGCGCTGAGCACTTCTTC. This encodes CSASFPKDRGAEHFF.

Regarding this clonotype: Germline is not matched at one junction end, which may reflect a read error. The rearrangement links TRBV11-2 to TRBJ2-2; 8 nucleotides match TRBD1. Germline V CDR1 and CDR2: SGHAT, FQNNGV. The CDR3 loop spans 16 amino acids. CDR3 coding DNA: TGTACCAGCAGCCCCGGGACAGGACTAAACACTGGGGAGCTGTTCTTT. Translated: CTSSPGTGLNTGELFF.

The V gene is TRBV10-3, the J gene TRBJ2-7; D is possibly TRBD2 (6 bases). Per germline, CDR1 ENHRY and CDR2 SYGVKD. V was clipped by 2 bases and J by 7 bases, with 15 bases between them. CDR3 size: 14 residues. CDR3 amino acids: CAISEPRAAGEQYF. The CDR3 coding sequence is TGTGCCATCAGTGAGCCCCGGGCCGCGGGGGAGCAGTACTTC.

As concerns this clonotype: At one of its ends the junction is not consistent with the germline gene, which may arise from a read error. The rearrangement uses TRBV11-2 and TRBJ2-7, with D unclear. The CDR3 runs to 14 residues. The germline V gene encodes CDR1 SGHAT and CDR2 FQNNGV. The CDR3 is CDSSLIENRWEQYF. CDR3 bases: TGTGACAGCAGCTTAATCGAGAACCGATGGGAGCAGTACTTC. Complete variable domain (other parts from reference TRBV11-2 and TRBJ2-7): EAGVAQSPRYKIIEKRQSVAFWCNPISGHATLYWYQQILGQGPKLLIQFQNNGVVDDSQLPKDRFSAERLKGVDSTLKIQPAKLEDSAVYLCDSSLIENRWEQYFGPGTRLTVT.

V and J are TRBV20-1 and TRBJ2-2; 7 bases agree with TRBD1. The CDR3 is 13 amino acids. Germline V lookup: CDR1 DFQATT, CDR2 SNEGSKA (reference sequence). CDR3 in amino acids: CGATGQSTGELFF. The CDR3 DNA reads TGCGGCGCCACGGGACAGTCCACCGGGGAGCTGTTTTTT.

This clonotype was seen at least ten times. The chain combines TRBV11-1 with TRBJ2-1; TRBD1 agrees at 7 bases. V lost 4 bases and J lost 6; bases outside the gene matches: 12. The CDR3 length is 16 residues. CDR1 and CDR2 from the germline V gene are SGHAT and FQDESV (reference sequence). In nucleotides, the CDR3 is TGTGCCAGCAGCTCCTACTTAGGACAGGCTGGCAATGAGCAGTTCTTC. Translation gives CASSSYLGQAGNEQFF.

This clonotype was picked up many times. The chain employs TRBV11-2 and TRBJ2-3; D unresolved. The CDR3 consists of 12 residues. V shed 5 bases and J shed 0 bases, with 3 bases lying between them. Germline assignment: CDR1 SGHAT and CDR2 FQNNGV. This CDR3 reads CASSQSTDTQYF. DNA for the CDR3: TGTGCCAGCAGCCAAAGCACAGATACGCAGTATTTT.

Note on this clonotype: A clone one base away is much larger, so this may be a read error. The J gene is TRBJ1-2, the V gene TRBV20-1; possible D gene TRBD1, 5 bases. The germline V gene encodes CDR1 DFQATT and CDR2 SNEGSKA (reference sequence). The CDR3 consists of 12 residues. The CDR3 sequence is CITRESDYGYTF. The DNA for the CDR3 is TGCATCACCAGGGAATCGGACTATGGCTACACCTTC.

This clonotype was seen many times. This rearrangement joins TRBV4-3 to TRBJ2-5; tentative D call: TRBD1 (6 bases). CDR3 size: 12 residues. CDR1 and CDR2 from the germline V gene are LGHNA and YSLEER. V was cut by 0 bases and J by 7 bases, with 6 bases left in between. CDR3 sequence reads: CASSQEGGTQYF. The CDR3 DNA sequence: TGCGCCAGCAGCCAAGAAGGGGGGACCCAGTACTTC.

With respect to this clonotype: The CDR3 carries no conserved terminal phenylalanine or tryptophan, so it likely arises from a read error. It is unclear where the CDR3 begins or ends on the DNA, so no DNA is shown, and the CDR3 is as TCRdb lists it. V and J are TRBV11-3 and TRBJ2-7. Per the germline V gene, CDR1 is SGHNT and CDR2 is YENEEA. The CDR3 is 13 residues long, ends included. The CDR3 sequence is CASVGSLSYEQYL.

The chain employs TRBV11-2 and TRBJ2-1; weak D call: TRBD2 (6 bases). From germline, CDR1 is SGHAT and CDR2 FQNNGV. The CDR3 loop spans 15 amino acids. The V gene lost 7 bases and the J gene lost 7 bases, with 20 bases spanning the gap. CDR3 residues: CASNFVAGGNNEQFF. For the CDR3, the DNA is TGTGCCAGCAACTTTGTTGCTGGAGGGAATAATGAGCAGTTCTTC.

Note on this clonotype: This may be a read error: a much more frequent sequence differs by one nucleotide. CDR3: CSVALNTEALF. CDR3 nucleotide sequence: TGCAGCGTTGCCCTGAACACTGAAGCTCTCTTT. The J gene is TRBJ1-1, the V gene TRBV29-1; no clear D gene. From germline, CDR1 is SQVTM and CDR2 ANQGSEA. The CDR3 is 11 amino acids.

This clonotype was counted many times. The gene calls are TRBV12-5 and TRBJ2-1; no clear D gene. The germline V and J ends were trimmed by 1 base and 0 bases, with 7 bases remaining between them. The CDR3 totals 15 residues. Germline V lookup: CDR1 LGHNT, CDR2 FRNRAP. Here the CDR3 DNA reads TGTGCTAGTGGTTTGGGGCAGAGCTCCTACAATGAGCAGTTCTTC. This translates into CASGLGQSSYNEQFF.

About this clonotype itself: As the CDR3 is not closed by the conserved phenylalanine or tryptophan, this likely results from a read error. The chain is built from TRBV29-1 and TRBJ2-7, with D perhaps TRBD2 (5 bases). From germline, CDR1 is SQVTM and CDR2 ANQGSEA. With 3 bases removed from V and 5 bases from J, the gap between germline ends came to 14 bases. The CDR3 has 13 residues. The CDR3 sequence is CSVDARGLDEQYL. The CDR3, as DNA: TGCAGCGTTGACGCCAGAGGGCTTGACGAGCAGTACCTC.

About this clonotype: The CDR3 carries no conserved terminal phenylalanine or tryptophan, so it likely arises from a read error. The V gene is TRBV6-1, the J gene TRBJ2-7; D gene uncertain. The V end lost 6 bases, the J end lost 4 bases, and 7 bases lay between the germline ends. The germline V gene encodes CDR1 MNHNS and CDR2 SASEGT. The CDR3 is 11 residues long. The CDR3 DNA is TGTGCCAGCAGGAGATCTTACGAGCAGTACCTC. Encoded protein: CASRRSYEQYL.

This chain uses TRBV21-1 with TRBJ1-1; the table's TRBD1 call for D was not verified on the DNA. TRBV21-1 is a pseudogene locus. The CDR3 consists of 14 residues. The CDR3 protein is CASSKGGRVTEAFF. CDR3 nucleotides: TGTGCCAGCAGCAAAGGGGGCAGGGTCACTGAAGCTTTCTTT.

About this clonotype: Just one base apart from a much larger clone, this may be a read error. For the CDR3, the DNA is TGTGCCAGCAGTGCAAATCAGGGGTTCGGGGAGCTGTTTTTT. Amino acid sequence: CASSANQGFGELFF. The chain combines TRBV12-3 or TRBV12-4 with TRBJ2-2; perhaps TRBD1 as D (6 bases). V lost 5 bases and J lost 7, with 14 bases in between. The CDR3 runs to 14 residues.

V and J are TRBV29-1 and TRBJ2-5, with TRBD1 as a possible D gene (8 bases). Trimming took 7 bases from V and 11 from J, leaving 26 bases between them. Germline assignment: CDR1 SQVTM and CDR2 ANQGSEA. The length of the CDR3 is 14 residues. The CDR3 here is CSGRLAGGQGTQYF. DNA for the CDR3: TGCAGCGGCAGACTAGCAGGGGGCCAAGGGACTCAGTACTTC.

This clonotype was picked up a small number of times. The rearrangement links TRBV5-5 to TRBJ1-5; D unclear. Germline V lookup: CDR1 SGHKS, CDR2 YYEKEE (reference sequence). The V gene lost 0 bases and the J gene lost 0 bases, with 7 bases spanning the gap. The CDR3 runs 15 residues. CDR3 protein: CASSLGTYSNQPQHF. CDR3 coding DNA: TGTGCCAGCAGCTTGGGCACTTATAGCAATCAGCCCCAGCATTTT.

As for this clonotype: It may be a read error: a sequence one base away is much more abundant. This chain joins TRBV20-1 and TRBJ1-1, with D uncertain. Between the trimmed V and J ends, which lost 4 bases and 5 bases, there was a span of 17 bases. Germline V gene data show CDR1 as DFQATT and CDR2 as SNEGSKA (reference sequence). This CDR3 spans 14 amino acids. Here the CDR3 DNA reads TGCAGTGCTATAGTAACGGGGTCTGGGACTGAAGCTTTCTTT. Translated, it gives CSAIVTGSGTEAFF.

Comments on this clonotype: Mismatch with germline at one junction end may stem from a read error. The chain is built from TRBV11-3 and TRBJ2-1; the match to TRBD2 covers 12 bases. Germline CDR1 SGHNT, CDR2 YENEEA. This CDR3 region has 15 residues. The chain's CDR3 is CASSLGLAGGHEQFF. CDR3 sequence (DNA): TGTGCAAGCAGCCTTGGGCTAGCGGGAGGGCACGAGCAGTTCTTC.

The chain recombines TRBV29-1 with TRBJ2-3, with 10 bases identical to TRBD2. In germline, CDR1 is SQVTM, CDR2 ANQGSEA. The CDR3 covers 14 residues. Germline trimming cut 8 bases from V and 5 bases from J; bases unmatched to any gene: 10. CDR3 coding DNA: TGCAGCTCGCGGGCTAGCGGGGGTATAGATACGCAGTATTTT. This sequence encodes CSSRASGGIDTQYF.

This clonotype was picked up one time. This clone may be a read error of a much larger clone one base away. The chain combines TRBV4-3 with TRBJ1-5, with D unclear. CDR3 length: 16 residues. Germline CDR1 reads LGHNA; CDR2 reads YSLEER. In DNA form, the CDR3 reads TGCGCCAGCAGCCAAGAGCCCGGACCTAGCAGTCAGCCCCAGCATTTT. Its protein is CASSQEPGPSSQPQHF.

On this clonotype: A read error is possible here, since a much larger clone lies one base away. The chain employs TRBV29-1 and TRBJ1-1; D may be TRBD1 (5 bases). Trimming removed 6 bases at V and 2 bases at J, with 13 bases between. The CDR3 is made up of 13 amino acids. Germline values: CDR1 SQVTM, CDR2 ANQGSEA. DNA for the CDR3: TGCAGCGTCAAGGACACCTTCAACACTGAAGCTTTCTTT. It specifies CSVKDTFNTEAFF. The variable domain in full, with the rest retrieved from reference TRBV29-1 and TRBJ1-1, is SAVISQKPSRDICQRGTSLTIQCQVDSQVTMMFWYRQQPGQSLTLIATANQGSEATYESGFVIDKFPISRPNLTFSTLTVSNMSPEDSSIYLCSVKDTFNTEAFFGQGTRLTVV.

The CDR3 sequence: CASSQDGSSISPLHF. The CDR3 DNA sequence: TGTGCCAGCAGCCAAGATGGGTCTTCCATTTCACCCCTCCACTTT. The rearrangement links TRBV4-2 to TRBJ1-6; D remains unclear. Germline assignment: CDR1 LGHNA and CDR2 YNFKEQ. Trimming stripped 0 bases from V and 9 bases from J, with 12 bases between. The CDR3 is 15 residues long.